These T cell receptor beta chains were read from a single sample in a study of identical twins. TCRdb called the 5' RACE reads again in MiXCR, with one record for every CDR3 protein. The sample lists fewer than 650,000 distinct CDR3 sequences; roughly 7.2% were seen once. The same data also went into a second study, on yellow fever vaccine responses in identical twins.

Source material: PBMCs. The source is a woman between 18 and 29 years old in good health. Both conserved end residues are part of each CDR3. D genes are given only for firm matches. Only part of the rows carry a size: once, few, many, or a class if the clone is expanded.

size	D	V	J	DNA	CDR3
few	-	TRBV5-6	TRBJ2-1	TGTGCCAGCAGCCCGATTGGCTGGGACGAATCCGCCTACAATGAGCAGTTCTTC	CASSPIGWDESAYNEQFF
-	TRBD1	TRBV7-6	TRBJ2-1	TGTGCCAGCAGCTTAGTTGCGGGACAGGGTGGTTATGAGCAGTTCTTC	CASSLVAGQGGYEQFF
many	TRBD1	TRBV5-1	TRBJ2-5	TGCGCCAGCAGCATCGACAGGGGGCTAGAGACCCAGTACTTC	CASSIDRGLETQYF
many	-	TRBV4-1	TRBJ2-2	TGCGCCAGCAGCTCCAAAATGATACAACCGAACACCGGGGAGCTGTTTTTT	CASSSKMIQPNTGELFF
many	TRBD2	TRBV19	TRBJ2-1	TGTGCCAGTAGTATAGATCGGGAGGGGCCCTACAATGAGCAGTTCTTC	CASSIDREGPYNEQFF
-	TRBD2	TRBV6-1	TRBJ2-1	TGTGCCAGCAGTGTGACTAGCGGGAGCGATGAGCAGTTCTTC	CASSVTSGSDEQFF
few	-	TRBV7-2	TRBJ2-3	TGTGCCAGCAGCCCCAGGGATCCAGATACGCAGTATTTT	CASSPRDPDTQYF
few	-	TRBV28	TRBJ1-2	TGTGCCAGCCTTATAGGGAGTTTGGCGCACCAGAATGGCTACACCTTC	CASLIGSLAHQNGYTF
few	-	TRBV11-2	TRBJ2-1	TGTGCCAGCAGCCCCGGAGATGGGGGCCACAATGAGCAGTTCTTC	CASSPGDGGHNEQFF
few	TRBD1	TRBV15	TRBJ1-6	TGTGCCACCAGCAGGGAGCAGGGGGCGGATTCACCCCTCCACTTT	CATSREQGADSPLHF
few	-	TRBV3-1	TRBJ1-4	TGTGCCAGCAGCCAAGGTTGGCAGGGCAATAATGAAAAACTGTTTTTT	CASSQGWQGNNEKLFF
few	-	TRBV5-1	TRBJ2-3	TGCGCCAGCAGCGACCCGGCAGATACGCAGTATTTT	CASSDPADTQYF
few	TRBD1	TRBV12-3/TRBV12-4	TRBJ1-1	TGTGCCAGCAGAAACGACAGGGTAGGGGACACTGAAGCTTTCTTT	CASRNDRVGDTEAFF
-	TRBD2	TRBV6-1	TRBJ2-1	TGTGCCAGCAGTGACGGACTAGCGGGTCGCGCGGAGCAGTTCTTC	CASSDGLAGRAEQFF